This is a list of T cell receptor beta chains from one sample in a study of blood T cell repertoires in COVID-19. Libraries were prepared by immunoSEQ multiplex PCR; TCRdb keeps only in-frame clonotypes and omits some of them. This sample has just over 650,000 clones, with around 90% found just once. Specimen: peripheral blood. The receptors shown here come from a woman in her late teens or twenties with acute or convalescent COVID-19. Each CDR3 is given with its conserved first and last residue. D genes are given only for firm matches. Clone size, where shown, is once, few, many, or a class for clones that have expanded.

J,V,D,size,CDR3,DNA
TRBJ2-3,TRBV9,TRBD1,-,CASSGGTVTDTQYF,TGTGCCAGCAGCGGAGGGACAGTCACAGATACGCAGTATTTT
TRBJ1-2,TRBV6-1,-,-,CASSEVGRNYGYTF,TGTGCCAGCAGTGAAGTGGGCCGTAACTATGGCTACACCTTC
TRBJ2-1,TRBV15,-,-,CATSREPPGYPSYEQFF,TGTGCCACCAGCAGAGAACCCCCGGGGTACCCTAGCTATGAGCAGTTCTTC
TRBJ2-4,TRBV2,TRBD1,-,CASRDRADLDIQYF,TGTGCCAGCAGGGACAGGGCGGATTTGGACATTCAGTACTTC
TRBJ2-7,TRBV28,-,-,CASSFGLSYEQYF,TGTGCCAGCAGTTTCGGGTTATCCTACGAGCAGTACTTC
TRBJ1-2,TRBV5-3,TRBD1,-,CARSVPGQGIHGYTF,TGTGCCAGAAGCGTTCCGGGACAGGGTATTCATGGCTACACCTTC
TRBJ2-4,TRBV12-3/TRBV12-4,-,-,CASSSGGNIQYF,TGTGCCAGCAGTTCCGGGGGTAACATTCAGTACTTC
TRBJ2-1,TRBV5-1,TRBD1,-,CASSLGDRGSDEQFF,TGCGCCAGCAGCTTGGGGGACAGGGGTAGCGATGAGCAGTTCTTC
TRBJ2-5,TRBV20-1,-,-,CSGQYQETQYF,TGCAGTGGACAGTACCAAGAGACCCAGTACTTC
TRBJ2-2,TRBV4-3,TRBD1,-,CASSQQGQGNTGELFF,TGCGCCAGCAGCCAACAAGGACAGGGGAACACCGGGGAGCTGTTTTTT
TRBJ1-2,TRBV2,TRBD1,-,CASWTGWYGYTF,TGTGCCAGCTGGACAGGGTGGTATGGCTACACCTTC
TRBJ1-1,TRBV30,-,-,CAWVGDTNFMNTEAFF,TGTGCCTGGGTGGGGGACACCAATTTCATGAACACTGAAGCTTTCTTT
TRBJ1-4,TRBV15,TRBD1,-,CATHGTGSEKLFF,TGTGCCACCCACGGGACAGGGAGTGAAAAACTGTTTTTT
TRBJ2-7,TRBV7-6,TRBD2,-,CASSLVGMAGGPYEQYF,TGTGCCAGCAGCTTAGTGGGGATGGCGGGGGGCCCCTACGAGCAGTACTTC
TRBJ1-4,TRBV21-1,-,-,CASSKRDTNEKLFF,TGTGCCAGCAGTAAGCGGGACACTAATGAAAAACTGTTTTTT
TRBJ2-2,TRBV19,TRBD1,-,CATRTGDSTGELFF,TGTGCCACTCGGACAGGGGACAGCACCGGGGAGCTGTTTTTT
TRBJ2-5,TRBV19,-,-,CASSIVGTETQYF,TGTGCCAGTAGTATAGTGGGCACAGAGACCCAGTACTTC
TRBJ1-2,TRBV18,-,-,CASSPPEERHNYGYTF,TGTGCCAGCTCACCACCGGAGGAACGGCATAACTATGGCTACACCTTC
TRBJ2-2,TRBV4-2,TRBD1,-,CASSQRGGPGELFF,TGTGCCAGCAGCCAGCGAGGGGGCCCCGGGGAGCTGTTTTTT
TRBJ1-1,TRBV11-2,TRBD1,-,CASSKMGQGNTEAFF,TGTGCCAGCAGCAAAATGGGACAGGGGAACACTGAAGCTTTCTTT
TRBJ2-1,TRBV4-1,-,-,CASSRGQHNEQFF,TGCGCCAGCAGCCGAGGCCAACACAATGAGCAGTTCTTC
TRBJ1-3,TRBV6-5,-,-,CASSYSSGNTIYF,TGTGCCAGCAGTTACTCGAGCGGGAACACCATATATTTT
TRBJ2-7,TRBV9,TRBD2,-,CASSAVGGSREQYF,TGTGCCAGCAGCGCCGTGGGGGGGTCGAGAGAGCAGTACTTC
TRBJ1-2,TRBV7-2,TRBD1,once,CASGQGNGYTF,TGTGCCAGCGGACAGGGAAATGGCTACACCTTC
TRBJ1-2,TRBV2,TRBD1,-,CASRRAGQGYGYTF,TGTGCCAGCAGACGCGCCGGACAGGGCTATGGCTACACCTTC
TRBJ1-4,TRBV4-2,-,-,CASSLKADPEKLFF,TGTGCCAGCAGCCTCAAGGCGGATCCGGAAAAACTGTTTTTT
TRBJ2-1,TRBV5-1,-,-,CASSPSLPGYEQFF,TGCGCCAGCAGCCCGTCCCTGCCGGGGTATGAGCAGTTCTTC
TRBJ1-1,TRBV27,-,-,CASSLSAADEAFF,TGTGCCAGCAGTTTATCAGCGGCAGATGAAGCTTTCTTT
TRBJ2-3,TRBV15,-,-,CATSGERETSTDTQYF,TGTGCCACCAGCGGGGAGCGTGAGACTAGCACAGATACGCAGTATTTT
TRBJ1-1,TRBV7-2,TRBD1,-,CASSPRQGGWGTEAFF,TGTGCCAGCAGCCCCCGACAGGGCGGTTGGGGCACTGAAGCTTTCTTT
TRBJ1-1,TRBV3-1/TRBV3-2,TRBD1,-,CASSWDRVPTEAFF,TGTGCCAGCAGTTGGGACAGGGTGCCCACTGAAGCTTTCTTT
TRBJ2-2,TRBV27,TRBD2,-,CASGTSGNTGELFF,TGTGCCAGTGGGACTAGCGGAAACACCGGGGAGCTGTTTTTT
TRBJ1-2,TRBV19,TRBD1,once,CASSEGAPGYTF,TGTGCCAGTAGCGAGGGGGCGCCGGGCTACACCTTC
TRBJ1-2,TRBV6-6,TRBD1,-,CASRWDRVSGYTF,TGTGCCAGCAGGTGGGACAGGGTCTCGGGCTACACCTTC
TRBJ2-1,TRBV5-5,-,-,CASSLPGLDDEQFF,TGTGCCAGCAGCTTGCCGGGTTTAGACGATGAGCAGTTCTTC
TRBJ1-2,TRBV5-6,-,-,CASRGGYGYTF,TGTGCCAGCAGAGGCGGATACGGCTACACCTTC
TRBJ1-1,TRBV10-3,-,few,CAISDHTGGSKSTEAFF,TGTGCCATCAGTGATCATACTGGGGGGAGTAAGAGCACTGAAGCTTTCTTT
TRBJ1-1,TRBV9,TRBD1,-,CASSKTGGREAFF,TGTGCCAGCAGCAAAACAGGGGGCCGTGAAGCTTTCTTT
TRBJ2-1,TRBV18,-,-,CASSLTRAQPSYNEQFF,TGTGCCAGCTCACTAACGCGGGCACAGCCCTCCTACAATGAGCAGTTCTTC
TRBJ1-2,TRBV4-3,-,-,CASSQGLGMEGYGYTF,TGCGCCAGCAGCCAAGGGCTCGGGATGGAAGGCTATGGCTACACCTTC
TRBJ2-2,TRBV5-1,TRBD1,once,CASSLDSQGANTGELFF,TGCGCCAGCAGCTTGGACTCTCAGGGGGCTAACACCGGGGAGCTGTTTTTT
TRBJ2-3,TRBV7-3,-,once,CASSLMGHSLGTDTQYF,TGTGCCAGCAGCTTAATGGGACACTCGCTGGGCACAGATACGCAGTATTTT
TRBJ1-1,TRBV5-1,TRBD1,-,CASTPSGGGRNTEAFF,TGCGCCAGCACACCTTCGGGAGGGGGCAGGAACACTGAAGCTTTCTTT
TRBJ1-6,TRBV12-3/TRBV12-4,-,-,CASSLRADSPLHF,TGTGCCAGCAGTTTACGTGCGGATTCACCCCTCCACTTT
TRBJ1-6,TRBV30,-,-,CAWSAPTRGSPLHF,TGTGCCTGGAGTGCCCCCACACGAGGTTCACCCCTCCACTTT